This TCR beta chain was captured by sequencing in a study of technical replicates of blood from a few donors. This clone came up once. Generated by immunoSEQ multiplex PCR, the TCRdb table keeps only in-frame clones and is missing some. The top ten hold about 4.9% of the sample, which has approximately 58,000 clones, 65% to 90% seen once. CDR3 length equals 18 residues. V lost 1 base to trimming and J lost 0 bases; unmatched junction nucleotides: 4. Germline-derived CDR1 and CDR2 are LGHNA and YSLEER. The sequenced sample was PBMCs. V usage is TRBV4-3 and J usage is TRBJ2-1; 12 positions match TRBD2. The receptor comes from a human donor in good health. Some clones in this sample may be carry-over from other donors' samples. CDR3 loop: CASSQGTSGASSYNEQFF. The DNA for the CDR3 is TGCGCCAGCAGCCAAGGGACTAGCGGGGCGAGCTCCTACAATGAGCAGTTCTTC.